This entry lists 8 T cell receptor beta chains sequenced from one sample in a study of identical twins. TCRdb re-derived calls from the 5' RACE reads in MiXCR, one entry per CDR3 protein. The sample has around 1.7 million distinct CDR3 sequences; under 35% are singletons. Sequenced input: cord blood. The receptor set was obtained from a newborn girl in good health.

There are many counts of this clonotype. The rearrangement uses TRBV3-1 and TRBJ1-5; D unclear. V gave up 4 bases and J gave up 5 bases, with 9 bases separating them. Germline V lookup: CDR1 LGHDT, CDR2 YNNKEL (reference sequence). The CDR3 extends over 13 amino acids. CDR3 in DNA: TGTGCCAGCAGCCCCGAGGGTTATCAGCCCCAGCATTTT. Its protein is CASSPEGYQPQHF.

This clonotype has more than one count but fewer than ten. The chain carries TRBV6-6 and TRBJ2-1; D perhaps matches TRBD2 (7 bases). Germline CDR1 and CDR2: MNHNY and SVGAGI (reference sequence). The CDR3 loop spans 16 amino acids. With 7 bases removed from V and 2 bases from J, the gap between germline ends came to 18 bases. As DNA, the CDR3 is TGTGCCAGCACCTCCTCCCGGGGGGCCGCCTACAATGAGCAGTTCTTC. Its translation: CASTSSRGAAYNEQFF.

The J gene is TRBJ2-7, the V gene TRBV27, with D possibly being TRBD2 (6 bases). Deletions cut 3 bases from V and 3 bases from J, with 18 bases between. This CDR3 contains 16 residues. CDR1 MNHEY and CDR2 SMNVEV come from the germline V gene (reference sequence). CDR3 coding DNA: TGTGCCAGCAGTTTGGTAAATGCGGGATTTCTCTACGAGCAGTACTTC. This translates into CASSLVNAGFLYEQYF.

In its sample, this clonotype was seen a few times. This chain uses TRBV10-3 with TRBJ2-7; D might be TRBD2 (6 bases). The DNA end is more similar to TRBJ2-5, so the J call may be wrong. This CDR3 is built from 11 residues. The germline gives CDR1 ENHRY, CDR2 SYGVKD. This CDR3 reads CAISDGGTQYF. CDR3 coding DNA: TGTGCCATCAGTGACGGGGGGACCCAGTACTTC.

The genes are TRBV15 and TRBJ1-5; D unresolved. V lost 0 bases and J 1 base, leaving 7 bases between the germline ends. This CDR3 spans 15 amino acids. Germline CDR1 and CDR2: LNHNV and YYDKDF (reference sequence). The CDR3 DNA sequence: TGTGCCACCAGCAGAGATTTTCCAAGCAATCAGCCCCAGCATTTT. This encodes CATSRDFPSNQPQHF. The full variable domain, rest sourced from reference TRBV15 and TRBJ1-5, is DAMVIQNPRYQVTQFGKPVTLSCSQTLNHNVMYWYQQKSSQAPKLLFHYYDKDFNNEADTPDNFQSRRPNTSFCFLDIRSPGLGDTAMYLCATSRDFPSNQPQHFGDGTRLSIL.

The chain joins TRBV12-3 or TRBV12-4 to TRBJ2-3; 8 bases map to TRBD2. V lost 0 bases, J lost 0 bases, and 5 bases stayed unmatched. The CDR3 covers 17 residues. In DNA, the CDR3 is TGTGCCAGCAGTTTAGCTAGCGGGAAAACTAGCACAGATACGCAGTATTTT. It encodes CASSLASGKTSTDTQYF.

A note on this clonotype: This likely comes from a read error, as the CDR3 has no conserved phenylalanine or tryptophan at its end. The chain has TRBV10-2 and TRBJ1-2; TRBD1 matches at 12 bases. The CDR3 totals 14 residues. Trimming at V came to 6 bases and at J to 4 bases, leaving 3 bases not matched to a gene. Per germline, CDR1 WSHSY and CDR2 SAAADI. In nucleotides, the CDR3 is TGCGCCAGCAGGGGGACAGGGGGCGTCTATGGCTACACCGTC. It encodes CASRGTGGVYGYTV.

The rearrangement uses TRBV2 and TRBJ2-1, with D unresolved. Germline assignment: CDR1 SNHLY and CDR2 FYNNEI. Trimming left V 2 bases short and J 15 bases short, with 14 bases between. This CDR3 has 12 residues. The CDR3 bases are TGTGCCAGCAGTGAAAGTTGGCCTAGTCGGTTCTTC. Translation: CASSESWPSRFF.